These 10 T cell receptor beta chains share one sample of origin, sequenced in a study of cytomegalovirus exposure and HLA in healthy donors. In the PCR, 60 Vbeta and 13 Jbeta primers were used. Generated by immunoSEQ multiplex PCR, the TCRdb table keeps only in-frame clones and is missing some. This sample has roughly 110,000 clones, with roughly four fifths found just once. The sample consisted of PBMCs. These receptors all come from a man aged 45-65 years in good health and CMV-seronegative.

CDR3 DNA: TGTGCCAGCAGTGAAGGGGGGACAGGTTTTTTCAATGAGCAGTTCTTC. Protein product: CASSEGGTGFFNEQFF. The chain carries TRBV9 and TRBJ2-1; TRBD1 agrees at 8 bases. Germline CDR1 SGDLS, CDR2 YYNGEE. The V and J ends lost 5 bases and 6 bases, in that order; junction bases with no gene match: 13. The CDR3 is 16 amino acids.

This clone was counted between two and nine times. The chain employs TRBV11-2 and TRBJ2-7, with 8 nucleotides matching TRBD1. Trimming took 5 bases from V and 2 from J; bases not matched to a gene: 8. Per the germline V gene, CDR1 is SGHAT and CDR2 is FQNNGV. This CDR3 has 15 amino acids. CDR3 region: CASSKLRDRPYEQYF. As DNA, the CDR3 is TGTGCCAGCAGCAAACTCCGGGACAGGCCCTACGAGCAGTACTTC.

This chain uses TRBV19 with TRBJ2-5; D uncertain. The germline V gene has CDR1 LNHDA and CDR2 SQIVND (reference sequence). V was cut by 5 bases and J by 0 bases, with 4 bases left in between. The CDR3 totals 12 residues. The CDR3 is CASSSNQETQYF. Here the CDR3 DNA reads TGTGCCAGTAGTTCTAACCAAGAGACCCAGTACTTC.

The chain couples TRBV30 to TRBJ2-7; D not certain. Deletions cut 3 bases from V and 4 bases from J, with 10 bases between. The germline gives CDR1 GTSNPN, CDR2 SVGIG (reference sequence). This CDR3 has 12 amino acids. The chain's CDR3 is CAWRASVYEQYF. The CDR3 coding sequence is TGTGCCTGGAGAGCAAGCGTGTACGAGCAGTACTTC.

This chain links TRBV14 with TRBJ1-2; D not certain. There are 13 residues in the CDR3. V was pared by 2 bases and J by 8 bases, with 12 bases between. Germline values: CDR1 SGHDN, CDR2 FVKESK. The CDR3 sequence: CASSQSYNSGYTF. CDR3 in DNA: TGTGCCAGCAGCCAATCATATAACAGCGGCTACACCTTC.

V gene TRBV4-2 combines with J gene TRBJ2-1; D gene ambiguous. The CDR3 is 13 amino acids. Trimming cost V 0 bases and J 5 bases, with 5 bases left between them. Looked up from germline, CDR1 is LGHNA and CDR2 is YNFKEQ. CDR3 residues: CASSQDRDNEQFF. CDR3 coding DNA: TGTGCCAGCAGCCAAGACCGCGACAATGAGCAGTTCTTC.

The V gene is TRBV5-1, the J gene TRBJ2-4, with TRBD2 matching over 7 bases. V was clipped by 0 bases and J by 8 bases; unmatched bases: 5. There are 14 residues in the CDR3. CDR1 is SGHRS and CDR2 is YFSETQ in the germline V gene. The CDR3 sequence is CASSLEIGRDIQYF. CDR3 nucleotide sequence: TGCGCCAGCAGCTTGGAAATAGGGAGGGACATTCAGTACTTC.

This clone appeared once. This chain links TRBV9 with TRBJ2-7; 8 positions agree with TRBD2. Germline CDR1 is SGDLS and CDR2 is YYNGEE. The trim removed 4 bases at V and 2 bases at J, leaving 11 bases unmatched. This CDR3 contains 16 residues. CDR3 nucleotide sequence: TGTGCCAGCAGCTCCCTCGGCGTAGCGGGGACCTACGAGCAGTACTTC. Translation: CASSSLGVAGTYEQYF.

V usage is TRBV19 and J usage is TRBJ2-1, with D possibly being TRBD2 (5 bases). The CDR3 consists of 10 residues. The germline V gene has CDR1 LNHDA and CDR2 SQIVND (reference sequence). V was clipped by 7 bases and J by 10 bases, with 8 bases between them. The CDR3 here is CASTGSEQFF. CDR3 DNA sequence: TGTGCCAGTACGGGGTCCGAGCAGTTCTTC. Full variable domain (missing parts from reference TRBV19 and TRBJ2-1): DGGITQSPKYLFRKEGQNVTLSCEQNLNHDAMYWYRQDPGQGLRLIYYSQIVNDFQKGDIAEGYSVSREKKESFPLTVTSAQKNPTAFYLCASTGSEQFFGPGTRLTVL.

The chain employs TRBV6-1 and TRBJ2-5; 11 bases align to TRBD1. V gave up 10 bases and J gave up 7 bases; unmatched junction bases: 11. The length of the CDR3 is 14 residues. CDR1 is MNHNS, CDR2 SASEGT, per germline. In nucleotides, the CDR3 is TGTGCCACCGGGCCGGACAGGGGGCTAGGGACCCAGTACTTC. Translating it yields CATGPDRGLGTQYF.